This is a list of T cell receptor beta chains from one sample in a study of T cell responses to AZD1222 COVID-19 vaccine. The data were produced by immunoSEQ multiplex PCR, yet TCRdb's version contains in-frame clones alone and is incomplete. This table holds about 55,000 clones, 87% found once. The material was peripheral blood, obtained on day 0 of AZD1222 vaccination. Source of these receptors: an adult in good health. Both conserved end residues are part of each CDR3. The D gene is left open where the match is weak. A row's size may be missing; if present it is once, few, many or a size class.

j_gene | abundance | v_gene | d_gene | CDR3nt | CDR3aa
TRBJ2-7 | - | TRBV7-9 | - | TGTGCCAGCAGCTCCAATCCCCAGACAGGAACCAACTACGAGCAGTACTTC | CASSSNPQTGTNYEQYF
TRBJ2-3 | - | TRBV15 | - | TGTGCCACCAGCAGGGTGAAGAGGAGCACAGATACGCAGTATTTT | CATSRVKRSTDTQYF
TRBJ2-1 | - | TRBV7-9 | - | TGTGCCAGCAGCCTACTCAGCTCCTACAATGAGCAGTTCTTC | CASSLLSSYNEQFF
TRBJ2-1 | few | TRBV7-2 | TRBD2 | TGTGCCAGCAGCCCCGGGGAGGGCTCCTACAATGAGCAGTTCTTC | CASSPGEGSYNEQFF
TRBJ1-5 | - | TRBV7-2 | TRBD1 | TGTGCCAGCAGCCGGACAGGGGGCGCGAGAATGGCCCAGCATTTT | CASSRTGGARMAQHF
TRBJ2-3 | - | TRBV28 | - | TGTGCCAGCAGTTCTCAAACGGGGGCCGACACAGATACGCAGTATTTT | CASSSQTGADTDTQYF
TRBJ2-5 | - | TRBV18 | - | TGTGCCAGCTCACCACCGGCAAGTCAAGAGACCCAGTACTTC | CASSPPASQETQYF
TRBJ2-1 | - | TRBV9 | TRBD2 | TGTGCCAGCAGCCCTCACCGAGGTCTAGCGGGGGGGCCAAGCTCCTACAATGAGCAGTTCTTC | CASSPHRGLAGGPSSYNEQFF
TRBJ1-2 | - | TRBV28 | - | TGTGCCAGCAGTTTGGGCAGCGACTACTATGGCTACACCTTC | CASSLGSDYYGYTF
TRBJ2-3 | - | TRBV4-2 | TRBD2 | TGTGCCAGCAGATCGGGGGGGAGCACAGATACGCAGTATTTT | CASRSGGSTDTQYF
TRBJ1-5 | medium-sized | TRBV19 | TRBD1 | TGTGCCAGTAGTGCAACAGGGGGGGCTCAGCCCCAGCATTTT | CASSATGGAQPQHF
TRBJ1-2 | - | TRBV4-2 | TRBD1 | TGTGCCAGCAGCCAAGAATGGCAGGGGGGCTATGGCTACACCTTC | CASSQEWQGGYGYTF
TRBJ2-1 | - | TRBV18 | - | TGTGCCAGCTCACCACTTCGACTAGGAGTGAATGAGCAGTTCTTC | CASSPLRLGVNEQFF
TRBJ1-2 | - | TRBV2 | - | TGTGCCAGCAGTGAAGTGCAGCGGGGCTACACCTTC | CASSEVQRGYTF
TRBJ1-6 | few | TRBV3-1/TRBV3-2 | - | TGTGCCAGCAGCCCCCGGGACAATGCACCCCTCCACTTT | CASSPRDNAPLHF
TRBJ1-1 | few | TRBV6-1 | TRBD1 | TGTGCCAGCAGTGAGGGACAGGGACCGATGAACACTGAAGCTTTCTTT | CASSEGQGPMNTEAFF